This T cell receptor beta chain derives from a study of siplizumab effects on memory and regulatory T cells (dated by TCRdb to the late 2010s). Regarding the study in general: The effect of the anti-CD2 antibody siplizumab on alloreactive T-cell subsets was examined in allogeneic mixed lymphocyte reactions constructed from human PBMCs.

Here is what the overall study found, with its caveats: For roughly 75-97% of proliferating CD4+ or CD8+ clones, no naive or memory phenotype could be assigned. Among mappable alloreactive CD4+ clones, an average Treg-derived fraction of less than 70% was observed with siplizumab, compared with 25% to 30% in control reactions. The cumulative frequency of alloreactive sequences that could be traced back to unstimulated CD4+ memory T cells was significantly reduced by siplizumab. Greater diversity appeared to be present in unstimulated naive T cells than in memory T cells, and a substantial contribution to the alloresponse seemed to be made by naive cells. Because sequences at frequencies below about 10^-5 were poorly captured, only a minor fraction of alloreactive clones could be mapped back to unstimulated subsets. Whether proliferating Tregs from siplizumab cultures were suppressive was not functionally confirmed.

Sorted unstimulated T cells and proliferating T cells recovered from mixed lymphocyte reactions underwent TCRbeta CDR3 sequencing. Fresh whole blood from ten HLA-typed healthy donors served as the source for isolating PBMCs. To map where alloreactive clones came from, CD4+ regulatory T cells in the unstimulated state were FACS-sorted. V is pruned by 3 bases and J by 6 bases, leaving 12 bases of the junction without a gene match. The CDR3, cysteine through phenylalanine, is 17 amino acids long. Only the CDR3 portion is preserved as DNA: 51 bases, with reading frame beginning at the first base. CDR1 and CDR2, looked up from the germline V gene, are LGHNA and YNFKEQ. Points on this clone: This clone's antigen is unknown. No clone much larger than this one lies a single base away; base qualities are absent.

The method behind the library was the immunoSEQ multiplex PCR assay. Approximately 100,000 TCR templates per sample were assayed on the deep sequencing platform. Genomic DNA extracted from sorted T cells was used for TCRbeta CDR3 sequencing. From the authors' description of their analysis: The R programming language was used for the clonal analysis of the TCRbeta CDR3 data. Comparing unstimulated samples against CFSE-low samples taken after the reaction was how alloreactive CD4+ and CD8+ clones were defined. Regulatory or non-regulatory origin was assigned to alloreactive CD4+ clones by matching of sequences to sorted unstimulated Treg and non-Treg repertoires. In TCRdb, the immuneACCESS table is reduced to in-frame sequences with V and J assigned. These tables do not hold every clone; where another copy was compared, an unresolved V gene accounts for under half, and the others remain unexplained. V, J and clone size derive from that table, while D and trimming were established from the DNA sequence. The sample table holds more than 85,000 clones, of which 92% were seen once. Of the sample, roughly 0.78% falls within the top ten clones.

Sequenced: Tregs sorted from blood. The chain joins TRBV4-2 to TRBJ2-1; TRBD2 aligns with 9 central bases. The source of this sequence is a human donor in good health. Here the CDR3 is given as CASSHPLTSGETNEQFF. The DNA reads TGTGCCAGCAGCCACCCCCTGACTAGCGGAGAAACCAATGAGCAGTTCTTC.